Presented here are 21 T cell receptor beta chains from one specimen sequenced in a study of metastatic and nonmetastatic thyroid tumors. TCRdb ran MiXCR on the PCR reads. In the table there are approximately 19,000 clones, 22% of which are singletons. Ahead of thyroid surgery, no patient had received treatment of any kind. Input material: tumor tissue. The source of these receptors is a male donor with papillary thyroid cancer or a benign thyroid nodule (not recorded which). Some clones in this sample may be carry-over from other donors' samples.

This clone was detected ten times or more. This may arise from a read error, as a much more abundant clone is one base away. The conserved phenylalanine or tryptophan normally closing the CDR3 is absent here, so this likely arose from a read error. V usage is TRBV7-9 and J usage is TRBJ1-1; 7 bases line up with TRBD1. The CDR3 is made up of 14 amino acids. The J segment lost 5 bases and the V segment lost 5 bases, leaving 8 bases of the junction unmatched. The germline V gene encodes CDR1 SEHNR and CDR2 FQNEAQ (reference sequence). The DNA for the CDR3 is TGTGCCAGCAGCCAGGCGAGACAGGGTACTGAAGCTTTCCTT. Its protein is CASSQARQGTEAFL.

This clone was observed at least ten times. The rearrangement links TRBV6-1 to TRBJ1-6; no definite D call. V gave up 1 base and J gave up 4 bases, with 20 bases separating them. CDR1 MNHNS and CDR2 SASEGT come from the germline V gene. The CDR3 runs 19 residues. CDR3 sequence: CASSEEDSLYSFYNSPLHF. In nucleotides, the CDR3 is TGTGCCAGCAGTGAAGAGGACTCCCTCTATTCTTTTTATAATTCACCCCTCCACTTT.

On this clone itself: Relative to the germline gene, one junction end is altered; a read error may explain this. The CDR3 DNA is TGTGCCAGCAGCCGAGAGAGCGGGACCTACAAGGAGCAGTTCTTC. Residues: CASSRESGTYKEQFF. The chain links TRBV11-1 to TRBJ2-1, with TRBD2 matching over 7 bases. Germline values: CDR1 SGHAT, CDR2 FQDESV (reference sequence). This CDR3 comprises 15 residues.

In its sample, this clone was seen many times. The V and J genes are TRBV19 and TRBJ1-1; D might be TRBD1 (6 bases). With 3 bases removed from V and 5 bases from J, the gap between germline ends came to 22 bases. Germline V CDR1 and CDR2: LNHDA, SQIVND (reference sequence). The CDR3 runs 17 residues. The CDR3 protein is CASSIGEYRPGETEAFF. The CDR3, as DNA: TGTGCCAGTAGTATTGGGGAATACAGGCCAGGGGAGACTGAAGCTTTCTTT.

This clone is medium-sized in the sample. The same CDR3 can be traced to other DNA sequences in this sample. The chain is built from TRBV28 and TRBJ1-2; tentatively, D is TRBD1 (5 bases). This CDR3 is 12 amino acids long. V lost 3 bases and J 6 bases, leaving 8 bases between the germline ends. Per the germline V gene, CDR1 is MDHEN and CDR2 is SYDVKM. The CDR3 sequence: CASSFGGDGYTF. In DNA, the CDR3 is TGTGCCAGCAGTTTCGGAGGGGATGGCTACACCTTC.

This clone was seen only a few times. A clone one base away is much larger, so this may be a read error. The chain recombines TRBV5-4 with TRBJ2-2; D is possibly TRBD2 (5 bases). Germline values: CDR1 SGHNT, CDR2 YYREEE (reference sequence). The CDR3 loop spans 12 amino acids. This CDR3 is CASSFMFGEPFF. The CDR3 nucleotides are TGTGCCAGCAGCTTTATGTTCGGGGAGCCGTTTTTT.

This clone was observed many times. This sequence joins TRBV6-1 and TRBJ1-4; D not resolved. CDR1 MNHNS and CDR2 SASEGT come from the germline V gene. V gave up 3 bases and J gave up 8 bases, with 13 bases separating them. This CDR3 spans 14 amino acids. The DNA of the CDR3 is TGTGCCAGCAGTGATCAGATTCCGGGGGAAAAACTGTTTTTT. Residues: CASSDQIPGEKLFF.

This clone rates as medium-sized. This rearrangement joins TRBV11-2 to TRBJ2-3; a weak D match, TRBD2 (5 bases). V lost 6 bases to trimming and J lost 2 bases, with 12 bases between them. The CDR3 has 14 residues. Germline CDR1 is SGHAT and CDR2 is FQNNGV. The CDR3 bases are TGTGCCAGCAGTCCCGGGGTAAACACAGATACGCAGTATTTT. Its protein product is CASSPGVNTDTQYF.

At least ten counts were recorded for this clone. The rearrangement links TRBV20-1 to TRBJ1-1; no clear D gene. The germline V gene has CDR1 DFQATT and CDR2 SNEGSKA (reference sequence). V lost 6 bases and J lost 7, with 15 bases in between. This CDR3 region has 12 residues. As DNA, the CDR3 is TGCAGTGCAGATCCCATGGGCAGTGAAGCTTTCTTT. It codes for CSADPMGSEAFF.

This clone showed up many times. The chain is built from TRBV30 and TRBJ1-1; possible D gene TRBD1, 6 bases. Germline V gene sequence: CDR1 GTSNPN, CDR2 SVGIG (reference sequence). This CDR3 is built from 14 residues. The V end lost 3 bases, the J end lost 4 bases, and 15 bases lay between the germline ends. CDR3 region: CAWRSRGGGTEAFF. In DNA form, the CDR3 reads TGTGCCTGGAGGAGCAGGGGAGGGGGCACTGAAGCTTTCTTT. Full variable domain (rest looked up from reference TRBV30 and TRBJ1-1): SQTIHQWPATLVQPVGSPLSLECTVEGTSNPNLYWYRQAAGRGLQLLFYSVGIGQISSEVPQNLSASRPQDRQFILSSKKLLLSDSGFYLCAWRSRGGGTEAFFGQGTRLTVV.

On this clone: Because it lacks the conserved phenylalanine or tryptophan at the end, this CDR3 is likely a read error. V and J are TRBV20-1 and TRBJ1-1; D might be TRBD1 (5 bases). Germline CDR1 DFQATT, CDR2 SNEGSKA (reference sequence). V was clipped by 2 bases and J by 4 bases, with 11 bases between them. This CDR3 region has 13 residues. The DNA of the CDR3 is TGCAGTGCTAGATCAGACAGCGGCACTGAAGCTTTCTAT. Its translation: CSARSDSGTEAFY.

This clone was counted many times. The chain recombines TRBV30 with TRBJ1-1; TRBD1 might be the D (6 bases). Trimming shortened V by 0 bases and J by 4 bases, and 12 bases separated the two germline ends. Germline assignment: CDR1 GTSNPN and CDR2 SVGIG (reference sequence). The CDR3 is made up of 14 amino acids. The CDR3 protein is CAWSVGGGVTEAFF. CDR3 DNA sequence: TGTGCCTGGAGTGTAGGGGGGGGTGTCACTGAAGCTTTCTTT.

This clone has more than one count but fewer than ten. With a much larger clone just one base away, this may be a read error. At the DNA level, this CDR3 is encoded by other sequences in the same sample as well. This sequence joins TRBV14 and TRBJ1-1; possible D gene TRBD1, 5 bases. Germline V gene sequence: CDR1 SGHDN, CDR2 FVKESK. This CDR3 is built from 16 residues. CDR3 protein: CASSQVMGRANTEAFF. The CDR3 DNA reads TGTGCCAGCAGCCAAGTTATGGGCAGGGCGAACACTGAGGCTTTCTTT.

This clone was counted a few times. The sample has other DNA sequences that encode this CDR3 too. The chain employs TRBV5-6 and TRBJ2-3, with D maybe TRBD2 (6 bases). The CDR3 runs to 16 residues. CDR1 is SGHDT and CDR2 is YYEEEE in the germline V gene. The V gene lost 6 bases and the J gene lost 2 bases, with 19 bases spanning the gap. CDR3 sequence (DNA): TGTGCCAGCACCGTCGGACTATTCTACACCACAGATACGCAGTATTTT. Translation gives CASTVGLFYTTDTQYF.

V gene TRBV6-2 or TRBV6-3 combines with J gene TRBJ2-3; tentative D call: TRBD1 (6 bases). The V gene's germline CDR1 is MNHEY and CDR2 SVGEGT. The CDR3 is made up of 15 amino acids. The CDR3 coding sequence is TGTGCAAGGAGTTACTCACCATCAGGGGCAGATACGCAGTATTTT. Residues: CARSYSPSGADTQYF.

This clone was counted many times. This rearrangement joins TRBV28 to TRBJ2-1; 10 positions match TRBD2. The CDR3 length is 17 residues. The trim removed 7 bases at V and 9 bases at J, leaving 18 bases unmatched. CDR1 MDHEN and CDR2 SYDVKM come from the germline V gene. The CDR3 here is CASNGVLIAGGVGEQFF. DNA of the CDR3: TGTGCCAGCAACGGGGTCCTGATAGCGGGGGGAGTAGGTGAGCAGTTCTTC.

This clone appeared many times. The V gene is TRBV19, the J gene TRBJ2-2; D remains ambiguous. The germline V and J ends were trimmed by 4 bases and 1 base, with 10 bases remaining between them. CDR1 and CDR2 (germline): LNHDA, SQIVND (reference sequence). The CDR3 length is 15 residues. The CDR3 nucleotides are TGTGCCAGTAGTAATAGACTCATGAACACCGGGGAGCTGTTTTTT. Translation gives CASSNRLMNTGELFF. Full variable domain (remainder filled in from reference TRBV19 and TRBJ2-2): DGGITQSPKYLFRKEGQNVTLSCEQNLNHDAMYWYRQDPGQGLRLIYYSQIVNDFQKGDIAEGYSVSREKKESFPLTVTSAQKNPTAFYLCASSNRLMNTGELFFGEGSRLTVL.

Details on this clone: As the CDR3 is not closed by the conserved phenylalanine or tryptophan, this likely results from a read error. This chain connects TRBV20-1 to TRBJ1-1, with D possibly TRBD1 on 6 matching bases. The V end was cut by 4 bases, the J end by 2 bases, with 8 bases between. CDR1 and CDR2 (germline): DFQATT, SNEGSKA (reference sequence). The length of the CDR3 is 12 residues. In DNA, the CDR3 is TGCAGTGCTACACAGGGTAACACTGAAGCTTTCCTT. Translated, it gives CSATQGNTEAFL.

This chain connects TRBV27 to TRBJ2-3; weak D call: TRBD2 (5 bases). This CDR3 contains 13 residues. The V end was cut by 7 bases, the J end by 2 bases, with 10 bases between. In germline, CDR1 is MNHEY, CDR2 SMNVEV (reference sequence). The CDR3 bases are TGTGCCAGCACGACTATAGACACAGATACGCAGTATTTT. Protein: CASTTIDTDTQYF.

This clone showed up many times. This chain uses TRBV6-5 with TRBJ1-1; no clear D. Trimming removed 2 bases at V and 4 bases at J, with 17 bases between. The CDR3 is 16 amino acids. Germline CDR1 MNHEY, CDR2 SVGAGI. In nucleotides, the CDR3 is TGTGCCAGCAGTTACCGGAGCTCTTCAAGTGGCACTGAAGCTTTCTTT. Translating it yields CASSYRSSSSGTEAFF.

This clone appeared many times. The CDR3 region has the DNA TGCAGTGCTAGACCTCATGGGTTGTGGACTGAAGCTTTCTTT. It specifies CSARPHGLWTEAFF. The chain couples TRBV20-1 to TRBJ1-1, with D unresolved. The CDR3 sequence is 14 residues long. The germline V gene encodes CDR1 DFQATT and CDR2 SNEGSKA (reference sequence). Trimming stripped 2 bases from V and 5 bases from J, with 15 bases between.